This TCR beta chain was observed in a study of cytomegalovirus exposure and HLA in healthy donors. Germline CDR1 and CDR2: MNHNS and SASEGT. The V segment lost 4 bases and the J segment 2 bases; nucleotides outside the gene matches: 10. CDR3 length: 18 residues. Study-level results: In a later analysis, HLA-associated beta chains showed higher expansion and lower generation probabilities than comparable chains. Analyzed later, most CMV-associated TCR beta chains appeared HLA-restricted. It was only CMV serostatus that was available as immune exposure information.

The PCR contained 60 Vbeta and 13 Jbeta primers. The table came from immunoSEQ multiplex PCR; TCRdb's copy has only in-frame clones and leaves some out. The table records around 190,000 clones, around a tenth of them present only once. Note on this clone: Antigen: not known.

Input material: PBMCs. The TCR sequence derives from a woman aged 25 to 45 in good health and CMV-seropositive. The chain combines TRBV6-1 with TRBJ2-1; 11 bases line up with TRBD2. This CDR3 is CASSGGTGTSGAYNEQFF. The CDR3 bases are TGTGCCAGCAGTGGCGGAACGGGGACTAGCGGAGCCTACAATGAGCAGTTCTTC.